This entry describes one T cell receptor (beta chain). Antigen specificity is unknown. With 60 Vbeta and 13 Jbeta primers, the PCR was carried out. Here immunoSEQ multiplex PCR was the method, and the copy in TCRdb shows in-frame clones only, minus some. The sample holds around 280,000 clones, around 90% seen once. This specimen comes from a study of cytomegalovirus exposure and HLA in healthy donors. Looking at the study overall: Drawn from HLA-typed donors, some 80 million unique TCRs were held in an early data release. Whole-study findings and limits: There were a few CMV-associated chains whose specificity for CMV antigens was confirmed in vitro.

Nominally healthy donors provided the samples, though records likely missed some immune exposures. The material sequenced was PBMCs. This TCR was sampled from a woman between 18 and 30 years old in good health and CMV-seronegative.

CDR3 amino acids: CASSLGQGIYEQFF. The CDR3 coding sequence is TGCGCCAGCAGCTTGGGACAGGGAATCTATGAGCAGTTCTTC. The rearrangement uses TRBV5-1 and TRBJ2-1; 7 nucleotides match TRBD1. The CDR3 consists of 14 residues. Germline-derived CDR1 and CDR2 are SGHRS and YFSETQ. V lost 0 bases, J lost 8 bases, and 5 bases stayed unmatched.